The clone carrying this T cell receptor (beta chain) has more than one count but fewer than ten. Its antigen is unknown. This specimen comes from a study of beta chain features in type 1 diabetes. Study information: All samples together contributed around 100,000,000 sorted cells for examination.

Looked up from germline, CDR1 is ENHRY and CDR2 is SYGVKD. V lost 0 bases and J lost 1; bases outside the gene matches: 2. The length of the CDR3 is 16 residues. Study observations and caveats: All four CD4+ subsets of Type 1 diabetes patients contained TCRB CDR3s that were moderately but significantly shorter.

Sequencing targeted expressed TCRB transcripts, as all isolated RNA had been reverse transcribed. The method was immunoSEQ multiplex PCR; TCRdb's version includes in-frame clones alone and lacks a portion of them. Of nearly 250,000 clones in the sample, 13% to 15% were seen once. This TCR was recovered from a middle-aged woman in good health. This chain links TRBV10-3 with TRBJ2-2, with 7 bases fitting TRBD1. The sequenced sample was naive CD4+ T cells from blood. The CDR3 protein is CAISESGQRNTGELFF. The CDR3 region has the DNA TGTGCCATCAGTGAGTCGGGACAGCGGAACACCGGGGAGCTGTTTTTT.